The next 4 T cell receptor beta chains were all read from a single sample in a study of T cells in Graves' hyperthyroidism and ophthalmopathy. What was amplified from RNA transcripts were TCR beta CDR3 regions. TCR CDR3 underwent first-round RT-PCR with the HTBI primer set. A single record per CDR3 protein comes from TCRdb applying MiXCR to the multiplex PCR reads. The sample has around 500,000 distinct CDR3 sequences, 20% to 25% seen once; the top ten hold around 47%. Material: blood. Source of these receptors: an older woman with Graves' ophthalmopathy.

The genes are TRBV5-1 and TRBJ2-2, with D unresolved. Germline V CDR1 and CDR2: SGHRS, YFSETQ. V lost 4 bases and J lost 6, with 22 bases in between. This CDR3 is built from 17 residues. The CDR3 loop reads CASSPRGGLSVAGELFF. The CDR3, as DNA: TGCGCCAGCAGCCCCCGTGGTGGGCTAAGCGTGGCCGGGGAGCTGTTTTTT.

This chain uses TRBV6-2 or TRBV6-3 with TRBJ1-5; D gene uncertain. Between the trimmed V and J ends, which lost 7 bases and 1 base, there was a span of 8 bases. CDR3 length: 13 residues. Germline-derived CDR1 and CDR2 are MNHEY and SVGEGT. The CDR3 here is CASKKESNQPQHF. The CDR3 DNA follows: TGTGCCAGCAAGAAGGAGAGCAATCAGCCCCAGCATTTT.

Points on this clonotype: This may be a read error: a much more frequent sequence differs by one nucleotide. The gene calls are TRBV28 and TRBJ2-7, with D maybe TRBD1 (6 bases). This CDR3 contains 16 residues. Germline loops: CDR1 MDHEN, CDR2 SYDVKM. The CDR3: CASSLIQGLLTYEQCF. CDR3 DNA: TGTGCCAGCAGTCTAATACAGGGCCTCCTTACCTACGAGCAGTGCTTC.

This clonotype was seen only a few times. V usage is TRBV7-6 and J usage is TRBJ2-1; 8 nucleotides align to TRBD2. This CDR3 is 16 amino acids long. CDR1 and CDR2 (germline): SGHVS, FNYEAQ. The V gene end was trimmed by 1 base and the J gene end by 3 bases; junction bases not matched to a gene: 5. CDR3 in amino acids: CASSLDGRAGYNEQFF. The CDR3 coding sequence is TGTGCCAGCAGCTTAGACGGGAGGGCCGGCTACAATGAGCAGTTCTTC.